A selection of T cell receptor beta chains follows, all from one sample in a study of blood T cell repertoires in COVID-19. Sequencing was performed with immunoSEQ multiplex PCR; in TCRdb, only in-frame clones are kept and a portion is missing. The sample carries 200,000 to 300,000 clones, over 75% recorded once. The sample comprised peripheral blood. These receptors were obtained from a young man who had recovered from COVID-19. CDR3s include the opening cysteine and the closing phenylalanine or tryptophan. A D gene is named only where the DNA matches it firmly. Size tells how often a clone was seen (once, few, many) or the class of an expanded clone, and some rows leave it out.

d_gene: -
abundance: once
j_gene: TRBJ1-1
v_gene: TRBV7-6
CDR3nt: TGTGCCAGCAGCTTAGCGGGGGAGGGCGGGAACACTGAAGCTTTCTTT
CDR3aa: CASSLAGEGGNTEAFF

d_gene: -
abundance: -
j_gene: TRBJ1-1
v_gene: TRBV3-1/TRBV3-2
CDR3nt: TGTGCCAGCAGCCAAGGGGGGGTCACTGAAGCTTTCTTT
CDR3aa: CASSQGGVTEAFF

d_gene: -
abundance: once
j_gene: TRBJ2-4
v_gene: TRBV5-4
CDR3nt: TGTGCCACCGGGGACACTGACATTCAGTACTTC
CDR3aa: CATGDTDIQYF

d_gene: TRBD2
abundance: -
j_gene: TRBJ2-3
v_gene: TRBV7-8
CDR3nt: TGTGCCAGCAGCCGATCCCGGCTAGCGGGGGGTACAGATACGCAGTATTTT
CDR3aa: CASSRSRLAGGTDTQYF

d_gene: TRBD1
abundance: -
j_gene: TRBJ2-5
v_gene: TRBV19
CDR3nt: TGTGCCAGTAGTATCCTATACCGGACAGGGGAGAAGGAGACCCAGTACTTC
CDR3aa: CASSILYRTGEKETQYF

d_gene: -
abundance: -
j_gene: TRBJ1-1
v_gene: TRBV9
CDR3nt: TGTGCCAGCAGCGGTGACACAGGGGAAGCTTTCTTT
CDR3aa: CASSGDTGEAFF

d_gene: -
abundance: -
j_gene: TRBJ2-7
v_gene: TRBV5-1
CDR3nt: TGCGCCAGCAGCTCCGCGGGGGCCAACTACGAGCAGTACTTC
CDR3aa: CASSSAGANYEQYF

d_gene: -
abundance: -
j_gene: TRBJ2-7
v_gene: TRBV27
CDR3nt: TGTGCCAGCAGCCAAACAGAGTACTACGAGCAGTACTTC
CDR3aa: CASSQTEYYEQYF

d_gene: -
abundance: -
j_gene: TRBJ1-2
v_gene: TRBV28
CDR3nt: TGTGCCAGCAGTCCCACTCTTTTCTATGGCTACACCTTC
CDR3aa: CASSPTLFYGYTF

d_gene: -
abundance: medium-sized
j_gene: TRBJ1-5
v_gene: TRBV19
CDR3nt: TGTGCCAGTAGGGGGCCTCGAATAGGGAATCAGCCCCAGCATTTT
CDR3aa: CASRGPRIGNQPQHF

d_gene: TRBD1
abundance: -
j_gene: TRBJ1-5
v_gene: TRBV11-1
CDR3nt: TGTGCCAGCAGCCCCGGGACAGGGTCTGATCAGCCCCAGCATTTT
CDR3aa: CASSPGTGSDQPQHF

d_gene: -
abundance: -
j_gene: TRBJ1-2
v_gene: TRBV4-1
CDR3nt: TGCGCCAGCAGCCCCTCCTCCCGCAGGGCCCACACCTTC
CDR3aa: CASSPSSRRAHTF

d_gene: -
abundance: -
j_gene: TRBJ2-7
v_gene: TRBV7-9
CDR3nt: TGTGCCAGCAGCTGGGCTGATGGCTACGAGCAGTACTTC
CDR3aa: CASSWADGYEQYF

d_gene: TRBD1
abundance: -
j_gene: TRBJ2-2
v_gene: TRBV10-1
CDR3nt: TGCGCCAGCAGTGAGGGGCAGGGGGCTAAAACCGGGGAGCTGTTTTTT
CDR3aa: CASSEGQGAKTGELFF

d_gene: TRBD2
abundance: -
j_gene: TRBJ2-5
v_gene: TRBV3-1/TRBV3-2
CDR3nt: TGTGCCAGCAGCCAGTCTAGCGGGGGGGCGGAGACCCAGTACTTC
CDR3aa: CASSQSSGGAETQYF

d_gene: TRBD1
abundance: -
j_gene: TRBJ1-6
v_gene: TRBV6-1
CDR3nt: TGTGCCAGCAGTGGGAACAGGGGGAGCATTGATTCACCCCTCCACTTT
CDR3aa: CASSGNRGSIDSPLHF

d_gene: TRBD1
abundance: -
j_gene: TRBJ1-6
v_gene: TRBV7-9
CDR3nt: TGTGCCAGCAGCCCCCGACAGGGTTATTCACCCCTCCACTTT
CDR3aa: CASSPRQGYSPLHF

d_gene: TRBD1
abundance: -
j_gene: TRBJ2-7
v_gene: TRBV19
CDR3nt: TGTGCCACTCGCGCGACAGGGGTATACGAGCAGTACTTC
CDR3aa: CATRATGVYEQYF

d_gene: -
abundance: once
j_gene: TRBJ2-5
v_gene: TRBV5-4
CDR3nt: TGTGCCAGCAGGGAGGGGACAGCTCAAGAGACCCAGTACTTC
CDR3aa: CASREGTAQETQYF

d_gene: TRBD1
abundance: few
j_gene: TRBJ2-5
v_gene: TRBV29-1
CDR3nt: TGCAGCGTGAACAGGGGGCCGGGGACCCAGTACTTC
CDR3aa: CSVNRGPGTQYF

d_gene: TRBD2
abundance: -
j_gene: TRBJ2-1
v_gene: TRBV9
CDR3nt: TGTGCCAGCAGCGTAGTGGCGGGGGGGCCGTCGTTCTTC
CDR3aa: CASSVVAGGPSFF

d_gene: -
abundance: -
j_gene: TRBJ1-4
v_gene: TRBV28
CDR3nt: TGTGCCAGCATCCAAGGGGGGGCAACTAATGAAAAACTGTTTTTT
CDR3aa: CASIQGGATNEKLFF

d_gene: TRBD2
abundance: -
j_gene: TRBJ2-1
v_gene: TRBV28
CDR3nt: TGTGCCAGCAGGGACCGACTAGCGGGAACCGAGCAGTTCTTC
CDR3aa: CASRDRLAGTEQFF

d_gene: TRBD1
abundance: once
j_gene: TRBJ1-4
v_gene: TRBV5-1
CDR3nt: TGCGCCAGCAGCGTCCGACAGGGAGTAAATGAAAAACTGTTTTTT
CDR3aa: CASSVRQGVNEKLFF

d_gene: -
abundance: few
j_gene: TRBJ1-5
v_gene: TRBV7-8
CDR3nt: TGTGCCAGCAGCTTAGTCCCAGGGGATAATCAGCCCCAGCATTTT
CDR3aa: CASSLVPGDNQPQHF

d_gene: -
abundance: -
j_gene: TRBJ2-7
v_gene: TRBV5-1
CDR3nt: TGCGCCAGCAGCTTGGTCGACAGCACCTACGAGCAGTACTTC
CDR3aa: CASSLVDSTYEQYF

d_gene: -
abundance: -
j_gene: TRBJ2-7
v_gene: TRBV4-2
CDR3nt: TGTGCCAGCAGCCAGGGGGGGGCGCATGAGTACGAGCAGTACTTC
CDR3aa: CASSQGGAHEYEQYF

d_gene: TRBD2
abundance: -
j_gene: TRBJ2-5
v_gene: TRBV4-1
CDR3nt: TGCGCCAGCAGCTCGGGACTAGCGCAACGAGAGACCCAGTACTTC
CDR3aa: CASSSGLAQRETQYF

d_gene: TRBD2
abundance: -
j_gene: TRBJ2-5
v_gene: TRBV2
CDR3nt: TGTGCCAGCAGCCCGATCGCTAGCGGGGTGAAAGAGACCCAGTACTTC
CDR3aa: CASSPIASGVKETQYF

d_gene: TRBD2
abundance: many
j_gene: TRBJ2-1
v_gene: TRBV5-1
CDR3nt: TGCGCCAGCAGCTTCGGCGGGGGGGCAGGTATGGATGAGCAGTTCTTC
CDR3aa: CASSFGGGAGMDEQFF

d_gene: TRBD2
abundance: -
j_gene: TRBJ2-1
v_gene: TRBV27
CDR3nt: TGTGCCAGCAGTTTATCGGGGGGGAATGAGCAGTTCTTC
CDR3aa: CASSLSGGNEQFF

d_gene: -
abundance: -
j_gene: TRBJ1-1
v_gene: TRBV9
CDR3nt: TGTGCCAGCAGCGTAGATGGCCAGGTGAACACTGAAGCTTTCTTT
CDR3aa: CASSVDGQVNTEAFF

d_gene: TRBD1
abundance: -
j_gene: TRBJ1-3
v_gene: TRBV19
CDR3nt: TGTGCCAGTACCTCACCTCGACAGGGGAGCTCTGGAAACACCATATATTTT
CDR3aa: CASTSPRQGSSGNTIYF

d_gene: -
abundance: -
j_gene: TRBJ2-5
v_gene: TRBV7-9
CDR3nt: TGTGCCAGCAGCTACTCTCGGGGGGAGACCCAGTACTTC
CDR3aa: CASSYSRGETQYF

d_gene: -
abundance: -
j_gene: TRBJ2-1
v_gene: TRBV3-1/TRBV3-2
CDR3nt: TGTGCCAGCAGCCAAGTTGGGGGGGCATACAATGAGCAGTTCTTC
CDR3aa: CASSQVGGAYNEQFF

d_gene: TRBD1
abundance: once
j_gene: TRBJ1-1
v_gene: TRBV5-1
CDR3nt: TGCGCCAGCAGCTTAACAGGGGCCACTGAAGCTTTCTTT
CDR3aa: CASSLTGATEAFF

d_gene: TRBD1
abundance: -
j_gene: TRBJ1-4
v_gene: TRBV10-3
CDR3nt: TGTGCCATCAGTGCCCTGGGACAGGGGGGCGCGGGACCTGGGAAACTGTTTTTT
CDR3aa: CAISALGQGGAGPGKLFF